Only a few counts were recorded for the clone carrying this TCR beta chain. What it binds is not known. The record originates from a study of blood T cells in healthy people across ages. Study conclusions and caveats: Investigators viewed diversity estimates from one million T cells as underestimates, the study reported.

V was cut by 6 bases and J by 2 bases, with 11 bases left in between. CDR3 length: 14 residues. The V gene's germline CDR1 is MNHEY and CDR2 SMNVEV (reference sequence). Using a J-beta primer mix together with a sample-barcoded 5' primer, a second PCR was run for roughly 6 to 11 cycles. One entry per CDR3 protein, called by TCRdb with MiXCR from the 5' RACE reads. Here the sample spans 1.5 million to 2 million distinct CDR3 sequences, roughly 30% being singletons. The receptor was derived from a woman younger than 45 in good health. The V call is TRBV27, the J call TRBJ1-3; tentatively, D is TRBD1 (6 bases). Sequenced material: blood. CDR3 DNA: TGTGCCAGCAGGGCCACAGGGACTGGAAACACCATATATTTT. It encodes CASRATGTGNTIYF.